What follows are 29 T cell receptor beta chains derived from one specimen sequenced in a study of identical twins. TCRdb reprocessed the 5' RACE reads with MiXCR, giving one entry per CDR3 protein. The sample shows around 230,000 distinct CDR3 sequences, less than 9.5% of them seen only once. Sequenced sample: memory (CD45RO+) T cells sorted from blood. All receptors derive from a woman aged 18-29 years in good health.

This clonotype was detected only a few times. The chain has TRBV6-1 and TRBJ2-3, with 10 bases that match TRBD2. Germline CDR1 reads MNHNS; CDR2 reads SASEGT. This CDR3 has 16 residues. The trim removed 5 bases at V and 0 bases at J, leaving 5 bases unmatched. For the CDR3, the DNA is TGTGCCAGCAGTCCTCCGGGACTAGCGAGCACAGATACGCAGTATTTT. This sequence encodes CASSPPGLASTDTQYF.

This chain links TRBV6-5 with TRBJ1-4; TRBD1 matches at 7 bases. CDR1 and CDR2 (germline): MNHEY, SVGAGI. The CDR3 totals 12 residues. With V trimmed by 8 bases and J by 6 bases, 3 bases remained unmatched. Here the CDR3 reads CASGTVYEKLFF. The CDR3 DNA follows: TGTGCCAGCGGGACAGTTTATGAAAAACTGTTTTTT.

This clonotype was seen more than once but under ten times. J is TRBJ2-2 and V is TRBV20-1; 14 nucleotides match TRBD2. This CDR3 is built from 18 residues. Germline values: CDR1 DFQATT, CDR2 SNEGSKA (reference sequence). V lost 3 bases and J lost 1; bases outside the gene matches: 7. The CDR3 nucleotides are TGCAGTGCTAGCCCGACTAGCGGGAGGGCCTGGAACACCGGGGAGCTGTTTTTT. It yields the protein CSASPTSGRAWNTGELFF.

The chain couples TRBV6-2 or TRBV6-3 to TRBJ2-1, with D maybe TRBD1 (6 bases). Germline V gene data show CDR1 as MNHEY and CDR2 as SVGEGT. The CDR3 length is 13 residues. V was shortened by 7 bases and J by 14 bases, with 21 bases between the two germline ends. CDR3 DNA sequence: TGTGCCAGCACTCTAGCAGGGGCCCCGTTCGAGTTCTTC. Its translation is CASTLAGAPFEFF.

Of note for this clonotype: One end of the junction fails to match germline, which may point to a read error. The J gene is TRBJ2-1, the V gene TRBV20-1; 9 nucleotides match TRBD2. There are 15 residues in the CDR3. Per the germline V gene, CDR1 is DFQATT and CDR2 is SNEGSKA (reference sequence). The CDR3 reads CSSSGAQGRYNEQFF. In DNA, the CDR3 is TGCAGTTCTAGCGGGGCTCAGGGCCGGTACAATGAGCAGTTCTTC.

The chain is built from TRBV12-3 or TRBV12-4 and TRBJ1-6; D is possibly TRBD1 (5 bases). The germline V and J ends were trimmed by 8 bases and 5 bases, with 13 bases remaining between them. The CDR3 spans 14 residues. The CDR3 loop reads CASVLRDDNSPLHF. The CDR3 nucleotides are TGTGCCAGCGTTCTTAGGGACGATAATTCACCCCTCCACTTT.

The rearrangement links TRBV5-5 to TRBJ2-1, with 10 positions matching TRBD1. After removal of 3 bases from V and 14 bases from J, the junction contained 20 bases not matched to a gene. The germline V gene has CDR1 SGHKS and CDR2 YYEKEE (reference sequence). This CDR3 comprises 17 residues. As DNA, the CDR3 is TGTGCCAGCAGCTCAAAACCCCCCCAGACAGGGGGCAGACGGGAGTTCTTC. This translates into CASSSKPPQTGGRREFF.

This clonotype turned up a few times. The J gene is TRBJ2-7, the V gene TRBV3-1; D is uncertain. There are 12 residues in the CDR3. Germline CDR1 LGHDT, CDR2 YNNKEL (reference sequence). The V end lost 1 base, the J end lost 2 bases, and 3 bases lay between the germline ends. The DNA for the CDR3 is TGTGCCAGCAGCCAAGGCACCTACGAGCAGTACTTC. The encoded protein is CASSQGTYEQYF.

This clonotype has at least ten counts. This chain links TRBV5-1 with TRBJ2-7; D unresolved. V shed 4 bases and J shed 2 bases, with 16 bases lying between them. The germline V gene has CDR1 SGHRS and CDR2 YFSETQ. CDR3 length: 15 residues. As DNA, the CDR3 is TGCGCCAGCAGCCGCCCAGACGGACGGACCTACGAGCAGTACTTC. Protein sequence: CASSRPDGRTYEQYF.

V is TRBV20-1 and J is TRBJ2-1; perhaps TRBD2 as D (5 bases). V gave up 6 bases and J gave up 1 base, with 13 bases separating them. Germline V gives CDR1 DFQATT, CDR2 SNEGSKA (reference sequence). CDR3 size: 14 residues. As DNA, the CDR3 is TGCAGTGCCCAACTAGTCTCATCCTACAATGAGCAGTTCTTC. Encoded protein: CSAQLVSSYNEQFF.

This clonotype was seen only a few times. This chain joins TRBV18 and TRBJ2-6; the D call may be TRBD1 or TRBD2 (6 bases each). CDR1 KGHSH and CDR2 LQKENI come from the germline V gene. The CDR3 length is 17 residues. V was pared by 6 bases and J by 1 base, with 16 bases between. CDR3 bases: TGTGCCAGCTCGCCCCTCGGAGGGGGGTCTGGGGCCAACGTCCTGACTTTC. Its protein product is CASSPLGGGSGANVLTF.

This sequence joins TRBV2 and TRBJ1-5; 8 bases are shared with TRBD1. This CDR3 contains 15 residues. V lost 5 bases to trimming and J lost 6 bases; unmatched junction nucleotides: 9. Germline lookup yields CDR1 SNHLY and CDR2 FYNNEI. The CDR3 is CASSSDRGLSQPQHF. CDR3 sequence (DNA): TGTGCCAGCAGTTCAGACAGGGGACTATCTCAGCCCCAGCATTTT.

The CDR3 sequence is CASSPQRNQPQHF. CDR3 nucleotide sequence: TGTGCCAGCAGCCCCCAAAGAAATCAGCCCCAGCATTTT. The rearrangement joins TRBV11-1 to TRBJ1-5; no definite D call. The CDR3 is 13 amino acids. The germline gives CDR1 SGHAT, CDR2 FQDESV (reference sequence). V gave up 5 bases and J gave up 4 bases, with 9 bases separating them.

This clonotype has just a few counts. V gene TRBV5-6 combines with J gene TRBJ1-6; D call uncertain. The CDR3 sequence is 14 residues long. Per the germline V gene, CDR1 is SGHDT and CDR2 is YYEEEE. Trimming stripped 2 bases from V and 9 bases from J, with 12 bases between. The CDR3 nucleotides read TGTGCCAGCAGCTTTCGGTCCGCCGGTTCACCCCTCCACTTT. Amino acid sequence: CASSFRSAGSPLHF.

Written as DNA, the CDR3 is TGCGCCAGCAGCCGACGTCAGGGGGCAAACACAGATACGCAGTATTTT. This codes for CASSRRQGANTDTQYF. The chain uses TRBV4-3 and TRBJ2-3; 8 nucleotides line up with TRBD1. Germline values: CDR1 LGHNA, CDR2 YSLEER. V gave up 4 bases and J gave up 2 bases; unmatched junction bases: 8. CDR3 length equals 16 residues.

CDR3 residues: CASSVNTGTGELFF. Written as DNA, the CDR3 is TGTGCCAGCAGCGTGAATACGGGCACCGGGGAGCTGTTTTTT. V is TRBV9 and J is TRBJ2-2, with D unclear. Germline V lookup: CDR1 SGDLS, CDR2 YYNGEE. V lost 2 bases and J lost 4, with 9 bases in between. CDR3 length equals 14 residues.

In this sample, this clonotype turned up a few times. A read error may produce the germline difference seen at one junction end. The V call is TRBV7-9, the J call TRBJ2-7; either TRBD1 or TRBD2 may fit D (5 bases each). The CDR3 totals 12 residues. CDR1 and CDR2 (germline): SEHNR, FQNEAQ (reference sequence). Here the CDR3 DNA reads TGTGCCAGCAGCCTGGGACCGACAAAGACCATATTC. Translated: CASSLGPTKTIF.

The chain combines TRBV20-1 with TRBJ2-6, with a tentative D call TRBD2 (7 bases). The V and J ends lost 5 bases and 1 base respectively, with 9 bases between them. The CDR3 spans 14 residues. Germline V lookup: CDR1 DFQATT, CDR2 SNEGSKA (reference sequence). CDR3 in amino acids: CSAAGASGANVLTF. The CDR3 DNA is TGCAGTGCTGCGGGGGCATCTGGGGCCAACGTCCTGACTTTC.

V gene TRBV12-3 or TRBV12-4 combines with J gene TRBJ1-1; D is unclear. This CDR3 region has 12 residues. V lost 5 bases to trimming and J lost 3 bases, with 7 bases between them. The CDR3 DNA reads TGTGCCAGCAGTCGAAGGGACACTGAAGCTTTCTTT. Protein product: CASSRRDTEAFF.

Many counts were recorded for this clonotype. CDR3 sequence: CASSLSGVGTDTQYF. CDR3 nucleotides: TGTGCCAGCAGCTTAAGCGGGGTGGGCACAGATACGCAGTATTTT. The genes are TRBV7-3 and TRBJ2-3; TRBD2 is a possible D gene (6 bases). V lost 1 base and J lost 1, with 9 bases in between. This CDR3 is 15 amino acids long. Germline V lookup: CDR1 SGHTA, CDR2 FQGTGA.

The rearrangement joins TRBV10-3 to TRBJ1-1, with no clear D. V was cut by 3 bases and J by 1 base, with 6 bases left in between. The CDR3 is made up of 13 amino acids. Germline CDR1 reads ENHRY; CDR2 reads SYGVKD. CDR3 protein: CAISDKGNTEAFF. In DNA, the CDR3 is TGTGCCATCAGTGACAAAGGGAACACTGAAGCTTTCTTT.

The chain is built from TRBV7-9 and TRBJ1-2; the D is unclear. The germline V gene encodes CDR1 SEHNR and CDR2 FQNEAQ (reference sequence). Deletions cut 1 base from V and 2 bases from J, with 11 bases between. The CDR3 has 15 amino acids. CDR3 protein: CASSLGGRSNYGYTF. CDR3 coding DNA: TGTGCCAGCAGCTTAGGCGGACGCTCAAACTATGGCTACACCTTC.

This clonotype has more than one count but fewer than ten. This may come from a read error, since a much larger clone is one base off. V gene TRBV4-2 combines with J gene TRBJ1-3; D unclear. Looked up from germline, CDR1 is LGHNA and CDR2 is YNFKEQ. This CDR3 contains 15 residues. The CDR3 region is CASSQDPPLGNTTYF. The CDR3 DNA sequence: TGTGCCAGCAGCCAAGATCCCCCCCTTGGAAACACCACATATTTT.

This clonotype was observed a handful of times. The gene calls are TRBV7-6 and TRBJ2-1; D is possibly TRBD1 (5 bases). Germline V gene sequence: CDR1 SGHVS, CDR2 FNYEAQ. V shed 7 bases and J shed 0 bases, with 19 bases lying between them. The CDR3 length is 17 residues. Here the CDR3 reads CASTGQVSPSSYNEQFF. The CDR3, as DNA: TGTGCCAGCACAGGGCAGGTTTCCCCCAGCTCCTACAATGAGCAGTTCTTC. The full variable domain, rest sourced from reference TRBV7-6 and TRBJ2-1, is GAGVSQSPRYKVTKRGQDVALRCDPISGHVSLYWYRQALGQGPEFLTYFNYEAQQDKSGLPNDRFSAERPEGSISTLTIQRTEQRDSAMYRCASTGQVSPSSYNEQFFGPGTRLTVL.

This clonotype was counted only a few times. The J gene is TRBJ2-1, the V gene TRBV10-2; no clear D gene. Trimming took off 4 bases at V and 7 bases at J, with 11 bases between the two ends. The CDR3 loop spans 13 amino acids. CDR1 is WSHSY, CDR2 SAAADI, per germline. The CDR3 DNA reads TGCGCCAGCAGTGGAGGTCGAGTGAATGAGCAGTTCTTC. Translating gives CASSGGRVNEQFF.

This clonotype was detected only a few times. J is TRBJ2-7 and V is TRBV21-1. TRBV21-1 is classified as a pseudogene. CDR3 size: 10 residues. The CDR3 here is CASSASEQYF. For the CDR3, the DNA is TGTGCCAGCAGCGCGAGCGAGCAGTACTTC.

The table lists this clonotype with many counts. This chain uses TRBV4-1 with TRBJ1-1; no reliable D call. The CDR3 extends over 11 amino acids. With 8 bases removed from V and 3 bases from J, the gap between germline ends came to 7 bases. Germline V CDR1 and CDR2: MGHRA, YSYEKL. The CDR3 is CASRGYTEAFF. The CDR3, as DNA: TGCGCCAGCCGCGGGTACACTGAAGCTTTCTTT.

V and J are TRBV5-6 and TRBJ2-1; D might be TRBD2 (7 bases). This CDR3 region has 16 residues. With 0 bases removed from V and 2 bases from J, the gap between germline ends came to 12 bases. Per the germline V gene, CDR1 is SGHDT and CDR2 is YYEEEE. The CDR3 loop is CASSLEAGGPYNEQFF. The CDR3 DNA is TGTGCCAGCAGCTTGGAGGCCGGGGGGCCCTACAATGAGCAGTTCTTC.

The rearrangement uses TRBV6-5 and TRBJ2-2; D gene unclear. The germline V gene encodes CDR1 MNHEY and CDR2 SVGAGI. This CDR3 is built from 9 residues. V was pared by 9 bases and J by 8 bases, with 4 bases between. The CDR3, as DNA: TGTGCCAGTCGTGGGGAGCTGTTTTTT. Its translation: CASRGELFF.